This entry lists 11 T cell receptor beta chains sequenced from one sample in a study of T-cell reconstitution after alpha-beta-depleted transplantation in children (dated by TCRdb to the mid-2010s). Libraries were made using PCR. Reads for this sample came from an Illumina HiSeq 2500. To normalize quantification of the TCRbeta repertoire, the TCR libraries were built with molecular barcoding that relied on unique molecular identifiers. TCRdb reran the public reads through fastp at Q25 and MiXCR, keeping productive beta chains. CDR3 protein sequences are deduplicated, and each keeps its most common genes and DNA. The sample yields 300,000 to 400,000 distinct CDR3 sequences; around 25% were counted once. Together, the top ten hold 9.5% to 13% of the sample. The intended sense of this specimen's treatment or condition label: allogeneic hematopoietic cell transplantation with graft depleted of TCRalphabeta T cells and CD19 B cells.

Material: PBMCs, mostly from graft donor cells, obtained 180 days after TCRalphabeta/CD19-depleted stem cell transplant. All receptors derive from a male patient under 18 who had a stem cell transplant for acute lymphoblastic leukemia, so the T cells may come from the graft donor.

V is TRBV20-1 and J is TRBJ2-3; 9 bases fit TRBD1. Trimming cost V 5 bases and J 1 base; bases outside gene matches: 4. Germline V CDR1 and CDR2: DFQATT, SNEGSKA (reference sequence). This CDR3 has 14 residues. CDR3 nucleotide sequence: TGCAGTGCTCTCCGGGACAGGGGCACAGATACGCAGTATTTT. It codes for CSALRDRGTDTQYF.

There are many counts of this clonotype. The chain uses TRBV4-1 and TRBJ2-1; D could derive from TRBD1 or TRBD2 (5 bases each). Trimming cost V 0 bases and J 2 bases, with 11 bases left between them. The germline V gene encodes CDR1 MGHRA and CDR2 YSYEKL. CDR3 length: 16 residues. CDR3 sequence: CASSQDPGPTYNEQFF. The CDR3 DNA reads TGCGCCAGCAGCCAAGACCCGGGGCCGACCTACAATGAGCAGTTCTTC.

On this clonotype itself: A much larger clone differs from this one at a single base, so this may be a read error. This chain connects TRBV5-1 to TRBJ2-7, with TRBD2 matching 7 bases. The CDR3 extends over 14 amino acids. CDR1 is SGHRS, CDR2 YFSETQ, per germline. CDR3 region: CSSTPGLVFYEQYF. As DNA, the CDR3 is TGCTCCAGCACCCCCGGACTAGTTTTCTACGAGCAGTACTTC. The variable domain in full, completed from reference TRBV5-1 and TRBJ2-7, reads KAGVTQTPRYLIKTRGQQVTLSCSPISGHRSVSWYQQTPGQGLQFLFEYFSETQRNKGNFPGRFSGRQFSNSRSEMNVSTLELGDSALYLCSSTPGLVFYEQYFGPGTRLTVT.

This clonotype was counted only a few times. This rearrangement joins TRBV20-1 to TRBJ1-5; 7 nucleotides agree with TRBD1. Per the germline V gene, CDR1 is DFQATT and CDR2 is SNEGSKA (reference sequence). J gave up 2 bases and V 3 bases, and 10 bases lay outside the gene matches. The CDR3 is made up of 16 amino acids. The CDR3 sequence is CSARDPKQGRNQPQHF. In DNA, the CDR3 is TGCAGTGCTAGGGATCCGAAACAGGGGCGCAATCAGCCCCAGCATTTT.

The chain employs TRBV9 and TRBJ1-1; no reliable D call. Trimming shortened V by 4 bases and J by 1 base, and 17 bases separated the two germline ends. The CDR3 has 16 amino acids. Per the germline V gene, CDR1 is SGDLS and CDR2 is YYNGEE. CDR3 residues: CASSRTLDGRNTEAFF. The CDR3, as DNA: TGTGCCAGCAGCAGAACCTTGGACGGGAGGAACACTGAAGCTTTCTTT.

This chain uses TRBV27 with TRBJ2-1; D is tentatively TRBD1 or TRBD2 (5 bases each). V lost 6 bases and J lost 4, with 19 bases in between. Germline V gene data show CDR1 as MNHEY and CDR2 as SMNVEV (reference sequence). The CDR3 has 16 amino acids. CDR3 DNA: TGTGCCAGCAGCCATTTGGCCGGGACCTCTTACAATGAGCAGTTCTTC. Translation gives CASSHLAGTSYNEQFF.

This sequence joins TRBV18 and TRBJ1-1; D is uncertain. The CDR3 has 14 residues. V lost 2 bases to trimming and J lost 1 base, with 8 bases between them. Per germline, CDR1 KGHSH and CDR2 LQKENI. Here the CDR3 DNA reads TGTGCCAGCTCACCAGATTTTAGGAACACTGAAGCTTTCTTT. This codes for CASSPDFRNTEAFF.

DNA of the CDR3: TGCGCCAGCAGCTTACGGGCCGTGGTGACAGATACGCAGTATTTT. Protein product: CASSLRAVVTDTQYF. This sequence joins TRBV5-1 and TRBJ2-3; no reliable D call. The germline V gene encodes CDR1 SGHRS and CDR2 YFSETQ. V gave up 2 bases and J gave up 3 bases, with 13 bases separating them. CDR3 length equals 15 residues.

V usage is TRBV11-2 and J usage is TRBJ1-2, with no clear D. V gave up 4 bases and J gave up 0 bases, with 12 bases separating them. This CDR3 region has 15 residues. Germline CDR1 SGHAT, CDR2 FQNNGV. Here the CDR3 reads CASSSLAFPNYGYTF. CDR3 coding DNA: TGTGCCAGCAGCTCCCTGGCATTCCCTAACTATGGCTACACCTTC.

The chain carries TRBV29-1 and TRBJ1-1; D is unclear. The CDR3 loop spans 15 amino acids. CDR1 is SQVTM, CDR2 ANQGSEA, per germline. V dropped 6 bases and J dropped 2 bases, with 19 bases sitting between them. The CDR3 reads CSVLGGDRTNTEAFF. DNA of the CDR3: TGCAGCGTCTTGGGCGGGGATAGAACTAACACTGAAGCTTTCTTT. The whole variable domain, remainder taken from reference TRBV29-1 and TRBJ1-1, is SAVISQKPSRDICQRGTSLTIQCQVDSQVTMMFWYRQQPGQSLTLIATANQGSEATYESGFVIDKFPISRPNLTFSTLTVSNMSPEDSSIYLCSVLGGDRTNTEAFFGQGTRLTVV.

The CDR3 nucleotides are TGTGCCAGCAGCTTTCCGGGACTAGCGGGAGGTACCATTTACACAGATACGCAGTATTTT. The encoded protein is CASSFPGLAGGTIYTDTQYF. The chain recombines TRBV11-1 with TRBJ2-3, with 15 bases lining up with TRBD2. J gave up 2 bases and V 3 bases, and 12 bases lay outside the gene matches. The CDR3 has 20 amino acids. Germline values: CDR1 SGHAT, CDR2 FQDESV (reference sequence).